The clone carrying this T cell receptor (beta chain) was counted ten times or more. In TCRdb, the 5' RACE reads were re-called with MiXCR into one record per CDR3 protein. The sample has around 300,000 distinct CDR3 sequences; over 10% are singletons. This entry is derived from a study of T cells after yellow fever vaccination. The sequencing used CD4+ T cells sorted from PBMCs, collected 45 days after the yellow fever booster vaccination. The TCR was taken from a man aged 25 to 45 who received the YFV17D yellow fever vaccine.

The chain's CDR3 is CASSLSFGEQYF. DNA of the CDR3: TGTGCCAGCAGTTTATCCTTTGGCGAGCAGTACTTC. J is TRBJ2-7 and V is TRBV12-3 or TRBV12-4; D is unresolved. The CDR3 covers 12 residues. Trimming cost V 2 bases and J 6 bases, with 8 bases left between them.